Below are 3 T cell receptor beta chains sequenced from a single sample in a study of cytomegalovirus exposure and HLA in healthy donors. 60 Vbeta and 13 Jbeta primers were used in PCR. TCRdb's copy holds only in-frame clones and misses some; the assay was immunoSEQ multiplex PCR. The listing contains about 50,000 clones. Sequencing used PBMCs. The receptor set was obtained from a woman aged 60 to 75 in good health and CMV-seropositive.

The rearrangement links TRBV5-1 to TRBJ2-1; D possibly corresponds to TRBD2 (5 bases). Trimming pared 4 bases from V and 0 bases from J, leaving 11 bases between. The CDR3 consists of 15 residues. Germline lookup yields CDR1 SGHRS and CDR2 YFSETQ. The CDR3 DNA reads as TGCGCCAGCAGCCCAAGAACTAGCTCCTACAATGAGCAGTTCTTC. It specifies CASSPRTSSYNEQFF.

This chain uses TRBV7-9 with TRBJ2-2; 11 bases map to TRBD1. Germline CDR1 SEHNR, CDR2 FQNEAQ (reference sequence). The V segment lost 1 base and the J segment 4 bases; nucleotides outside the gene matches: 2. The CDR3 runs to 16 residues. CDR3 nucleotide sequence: TGTGCCAGCAGCTTAGGGGACAGGGGGATCACCGGGGAGCTGTTTTTT. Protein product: CASSLGDRGITGELFF.

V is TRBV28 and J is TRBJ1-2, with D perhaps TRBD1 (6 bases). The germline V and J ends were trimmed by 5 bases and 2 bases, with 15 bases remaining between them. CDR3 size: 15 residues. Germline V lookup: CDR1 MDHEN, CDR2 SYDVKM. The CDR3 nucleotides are TGTGCCAGCAGTCCGCCTACAGGGACCAACTATGGCTACACCTTC. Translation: CASSPPTGTNYGYTF.